This T cell receptor beta chain was obtained from a study of T cells in Graves' hyperthyroidism and ophthalmopathy. General study findings and limits: Stable hyperthyroidism was told apart from ophthalmopathy by a model built on 13 V-J features.

Amplification yielded TCR beta CDR3 regions, with RNA transcripts as the source. Carried out on the TCR CDR3, a first-round RT-PCR used the HTBI primer set. TCRdb ran MiXCR on the multiplex PCR reads and lists one entry per CDR3 protein. The table lists around 390,000 distinct CDR3 sequences, 13% to 15% of them singletons. The CDR3 length is 14 residues. Germline loops: CDR1 SGHVS, CDR2 FNYEAQ. V lost 6 bases to trimming and J lost 7 bases; unmatched junction nucleotides: 5. This clonotype was detected once. The antigen remains undetermined. Ophthalmopathy patients all had a Clinical Activity Score of at least 3, a NOSPECS grade of at least 4 and disease under 3 months old. The study left out patients who had uncontrolled infection, other autoimmune disease, pregnancy or lactation. Using more than 7.5 ml of fresh peripheral blood, PBMCs were prepared.

The chain is built from TRBV7-6 and TRBJ2-7; the match to TRBD2 covers 14 bases. This clonotype was obtained from a woman in her twenties or thirties with Graves' ophthalmopathy. The sequencing sample was made of blood. The CDR3 nucleotides are TGTGCCAGCAGACCCGGGACTAGCGGGGGAGAGCAGTACTTC. It specifies CASRPGTSGGEQYF.